Presented here are 16 T cell receptor beta chains from one specimen sequenced in a study of blood T cell repertoires in COVID-19. Data came from immunoSEQ multiplex PCR; TCRdb stores just in-frame clones and leaves some out. The sample contains roughly 150,000 clones, 75% to 90% of which appear only once. Sequenced input: PBMCs or T cells enriched from blood (not recorded which). These receptor sequences come from a woman aged 40 to 55 who had been exposed to COVID-19.

The CDR3 sequence is CASSEEDRGDFSNQPQHF. As DNA, the CDR3 is TGCGCCAGCAGTGAGGAGGACAGGGGTGATTTTAGCAATCAGCCCCAGCATTTT. The chain joins TRBV10-1 to TRBJ1-5; TRBD1 matches 9 bases. V lost 2 bases, J lost 0 bases, and 8 bases stayed unmatched. The CDR3 is 18 residues long. Germline values: CDR1 WNHNN, CDR2 SYGVQD (reference sequence).

This clone was recorded a few times. This chain links TRBV28 with TRBJ1-1; D is possibly TRBD1 (5 bases). Germline CDR1 and CDR2: MDHEN and SYDVKM. Between the trimmed V and J ends, which lost 5 bases and 1 base, there was a span of 11 bases. The CDR3 loop spans 14 amino acids. The CDR3: CASSAGPRNTEAFF. DNA for the CDR3: TGTGCCAGCAGTGCGGGACCGAGGAACACTGAAGCTTTCTTT.

V and J are TRBV29-1 and TRBJ1-5, with 7 positions matching TRBD1. CDR3 length equals 12 residues. In germline, CDR1 is SQVTM, CDR2 ANQGSEA. The V segment lost 7 bases and the J segment 7 bases; nucleotides outside the gene matches: 7. The CDR3 DNA reads as TGCAGCGCTCCGACAGGGCAACAGCCCCAGCATTTT. It encodes CSAPTGQQPQHF.

V and J are TRBV11-2 and TRBJ2-5; D perhaps matches TRBD1 (7 bases). Germline V gene sequence: CDR1 SGHAT, CDR2 FQNNGV. Trimming cost V 5 bases and J 2 bases, with 12 bases left between them. The CDR3 contains 14 residues. CDR3 in DNA: TGTGCCAGCAGCCGCGCGGGACAGCAAGAGACCCAGTACTTC. Residues: CASSRAGQQETQYF.

The genes are TRBV5-1 and TRBJ1-1; no definite D call. Trimming stripped 7 bases from V and 1 base from J, with 14 bases between. This CDR3 is 14 amino acids long. Per the germline V gene, CDR1 is SGHRS and CDR2 is YFSETQ. CDR3 amino acids: CASSSTPQNTEAFF. The DNA of the CDR3 is TGCGCCAGCTCTTCAACCCCACAGAACACTGAAGCTTTCTTT. Variable domain in full (rest from reference TRBV5-1 and TRBJ1-1): KAGVTQTPRYLIKTRGQQVTLSCSPISGHRSVSWYQQTPGQGLQFLFEYFSETQRNKGNFPGRFSGRQFSNSRSEMNVSTLELGDSALYLCASSSTPQNTEAFFGQGTRLTVV.

On this clone: One junction end does not reproduce the germline sequence, and a read error may be involved. The genes are TRBV3-1 (or the pseudogene TRBV3-2) and TRBJ2-1; D is unclear. Germline V lookup: CDR1 LGHDT, CDR2 YNNKEL (reference sequence). There are 11 residues in the CDR3. CDR3: CASSQAPSIVF. CDR3 nucleotides: TGTGCCAGCAGCCAAGCCCCTAGTATCGTCTTC.

The V call is TRBV3-1 (or the pseudogene TRBV3-2), the J call TRBJ2-1; no firm D call. Per the germline V gene, CDR1 is LGHDT and CDR2 is YNNKEL (reference sequence). V was trimmed by 4 bases and J by 2 bases, leaving 12 bases between them. CDR3 size: 15 residues. CDR3 DNA: TGTGCCAGCAGCCCAGACGCGGCCACCTACAATGAGCAGTTCTTC. This codes for CASSPDAATYNEQFF.

The chain combines TRBV3-1 (or the pseudogene TRBV3-2) with TRBJ1-2; D call uncertain. Germline CDR1 LGHDT, CDR2 YNNKEL (reference sequence). V lost 0 bases and J 5 bases, leaving 7 bases between the germline ends. This CDR3 has 13 amino acids. As DNA, the CDR3 is TGTGCCAGCAGCCAAGAAAAGCCATATGGCTACACCTTC. This sequence encodes CASSQEKPYGYTF.

The chain employs TRBV5-5 and TRBJ2-2; the D gene is possibly TRBD1 (5 bases). The CDR3 sequence is 16 residues long. In germline, CDR1 is SGHKS, CDR2 YYEKEE (reference sequence). Between the trimmed V and J ends, which lost 4 bases and 1 base, there was a span of 14 bases. The CDR3 protein is CASSPVAGLNTGELFF. The CDR3, as DNA: TGTGCCAGCAGCCCGGTGGCAGGGCTGAACACCGGGGAGCTGTTTTTT.

The chain combines TRBV7-9 with TRBJ2-7; 7 bases line up with TRBD1. The CDR3 is 14 residues long. The germline CDR1 and CDR2 sequences are SEHNR and FQNEAQ (reference sequence). V lost 5 bases and J lost 5; bases outside the gene matches: 9. The CDR3 bases are TGTGCCAGCAGCCTCCGACAGGGAGCTCACGAGCAGTACTTC. This translates into CASSLRQGAHEQYF. Looking up the rest from reference TRBV7-9 and TRBJ2-7 gives the full variable domain: DTGVSQNPRHKITKRGQNVTFRCDPISEHNRLYWYRQTLGQGPEFLTYFQNEAQLEKSRLLSDRFSAERPKGSFSTLEIQRTEQGDSAMYLCASSLRQGAHEQYFGPGTRLTVT.

Comment on this clone: This CDR3 is also generated by other DNA sequences in the sample. This rearrangement joins TRBV27 to TRBJ1-5; maybe TRBD1 (6 bases). Looked up from germline, CDR1 is MNHEY and CDR2 is SMNVEV (reference sequence). Trimming left V 5 bases short and J 2 bases short, with 10 bases between. This CDR3 is 14 amino acids long. CDR3 loop: CASSLRQGNQPQHF. CDR3 coding DNA: TGTGCCAGCAGTCTTCGACAGGGCAATCAGCCCCAGCATTTT.

On this clone itself: The sample has other DNA sequences that encode this CDR3 too. This chain connects TRBV27 to TRBJ1-1, with D maybe TRBD1 (6 bases). The CDR3 sequence is 13 residues long. CDR1 is MNHEY and CDR2 is SMNVEV in the germline V gene (reference sequence). Trimming stripped 2 bases from V and 4 bases from J, with 8 bases between. CDR3 bases: TGTGCCAGCAGTTTAGGCAGGGGCACTGAAGCTTTCTTT. Its translation is CASSLGRGTEAFF.

The rearrangement joins TRBV9 to TRBJ2-7; possible D gene TRBD2, 7 bases. This CDR3 is 15 amino acids long. Trimming took 4 bases from V and 0 from J, leaving 14 bases between them. The germline gives CDR1 SGDLS, CDR2 YYNGEE. As DNA, the CDR3 is TGTGCCAGCAGCCCTACGGGGGGCCACTCCTACGAGCAGTACTTC. This sequence encodes CASSPTGGHSYEQYF.

V gene TRBV19 combines with J gene TRBJ1-5; D gene ambiguous. Germline-derived CDR1 and CDR2 are LNHDA and SQIVND (reference sequence). Deletions cut 4 bases from V and 2 bases from J, with 6 bases between. The length of the CDR3 is 13 residues. The CDR3 sequence is CASSSEGNQPQHF. The DNA for the CDR3 is TGTGCCAGTAGTAGCGAGGGCAATCAGCCCCAGCATTTT.

This clone was observed a few times. V gene TRBV6-4 combines with J gene TRBJ1-2; the D gene is possibly TRBD1 (6 bases). In germline, CDR1 is MRHNA, CDR2 SNTAGT. The CDR3 spans 14 residues. V was trimmed by 2 bases and J by 8 bases, leaving 15 bases between them. CDR3 region: CASSDRDTKGGYTF. The CDR3 bases are TGTGCCAGCAGTGACCGGGACACAAAGGGGGGCTACACCTTC.

The V call is TRBV5-4, the J call TRBJ2-2; D possibly corresponds to TRBD2 (6 bases). The CDR3 runs to 16 residues. Germline V gene lookup returns CDR1 SGHNT and CDR2 YYREEE (reference sequence). V was cut by 4 bases and J by 5 bases, with 18 bases left in between. CDR3 bases: TGTGCCAGCAGCCACCCGGGACTGCCTCGAACCGGGGAGCTGTTTTTT. Encoded protein: CASSHPGLPRTGELFF. Using reference TRBV5-4 and TRBJ2-2 for the parts outside the CDR3, the full variable domain is ETGVTQSPTHLIKTRGQQVTLRCSSQSGHNTVSWYQQALGQGPQFIFQYYREEENGRGNFPPRFSGLQFPNYSSELNVNALELDDSALYLCASSHPGLPRTGELFFGEGSRLTVL.